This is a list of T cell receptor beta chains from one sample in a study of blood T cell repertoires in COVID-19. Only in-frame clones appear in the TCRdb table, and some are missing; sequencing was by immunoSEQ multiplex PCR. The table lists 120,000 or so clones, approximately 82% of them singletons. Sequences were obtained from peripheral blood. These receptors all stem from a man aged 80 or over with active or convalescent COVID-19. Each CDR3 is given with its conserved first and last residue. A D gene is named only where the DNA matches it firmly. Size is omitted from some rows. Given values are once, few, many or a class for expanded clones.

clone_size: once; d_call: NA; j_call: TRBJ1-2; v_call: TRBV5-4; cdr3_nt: TGTGCCAGCAGCCGGGGGGTGGAAAATGGCTACACCTTC; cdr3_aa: CASSRGVENGYTF
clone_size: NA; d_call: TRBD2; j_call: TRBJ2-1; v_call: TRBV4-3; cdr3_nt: TGCGCCAGCAGCCACTCGGGGGGGCCCTACAATGAGCAGTTCTTC; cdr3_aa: CASSHSGGPYNEQFF
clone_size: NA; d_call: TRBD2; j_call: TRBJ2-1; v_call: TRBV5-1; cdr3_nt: TGCGCCAGCACCTGGCTAGCGGGGGGCTACAATGAGCAGTTCTTC; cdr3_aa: CASTWLAGGYNEQFF
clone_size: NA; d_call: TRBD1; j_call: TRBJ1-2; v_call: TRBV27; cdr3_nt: TGTGCCAGCAAACACGGACAGGCGACTAACTATGGCTACACCTTC; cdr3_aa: CASKHGQATNYGYTF
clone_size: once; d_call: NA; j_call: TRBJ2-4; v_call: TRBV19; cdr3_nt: TGTGCCAGTAACGAACAGGGAGCCAAAAACATTCAGTACTTC; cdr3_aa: CASNEQGAKNIQYF
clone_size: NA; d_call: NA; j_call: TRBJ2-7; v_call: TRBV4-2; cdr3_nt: TGTGCCAGCAGCCAAGATTTAGGAGCCTACGAGCAGTACTTC; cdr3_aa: CASSQDLGAYEQYF
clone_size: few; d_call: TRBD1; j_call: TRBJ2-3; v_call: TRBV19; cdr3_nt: TGTGCCAGTAAAGGGACAGGGGGTGGCACAGATACGCAGTATTTT; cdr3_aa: CASKGTGGGTDTQYF
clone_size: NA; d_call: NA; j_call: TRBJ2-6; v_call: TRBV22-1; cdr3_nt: TGTCCTGGGAGCGCCAGGGGGACTGGGGCCAACGTCCTGACTTTC; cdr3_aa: CPGSARGTGANVLTF
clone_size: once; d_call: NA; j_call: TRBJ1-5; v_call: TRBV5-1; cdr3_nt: TGCGCCAGCAGCTTGTCCGGGATAGTCAATCAGCCCCAGCATTTT; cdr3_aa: CASSLSGIVNQPQHF
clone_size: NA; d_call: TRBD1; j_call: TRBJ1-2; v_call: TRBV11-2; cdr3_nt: TGTGCCAGCAGCTTGGGGACAGGGTCTACTTATGGCTACACCTTC; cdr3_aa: CASSLGTGSTYGYTF
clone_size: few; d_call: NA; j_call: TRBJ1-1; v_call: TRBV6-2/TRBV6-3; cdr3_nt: TGTGCCAGCAGTTATACCCAGGAAAACACTGAAGCTTTCTTT; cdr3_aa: CASSYTQENTEAFF
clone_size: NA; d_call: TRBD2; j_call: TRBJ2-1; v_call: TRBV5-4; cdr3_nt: TGTGCCAGCCGCGGGGGAAGCTCCTACAATGAGCAGTTCTTC; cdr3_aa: CASRGGSSYNEQFF
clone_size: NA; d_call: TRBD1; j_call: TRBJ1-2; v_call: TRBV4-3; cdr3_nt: TGCGCCAGCAGCCAAGACACCGGGACAGTTAACTATGGCTACACCTTC; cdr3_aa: CASSQDTGTVNYGYTF
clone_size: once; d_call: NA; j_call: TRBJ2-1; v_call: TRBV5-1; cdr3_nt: TGCGCCAGCAGCTTGTGGGTCGGGGAGAACAATGAGCAGTTCTTC; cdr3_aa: CASSLWVGENNEQFF
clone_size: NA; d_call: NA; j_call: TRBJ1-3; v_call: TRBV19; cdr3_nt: TGTGCCAGTAGTATAGATCTTCGCGGTGTTTTACACTCTGGAAACACCATATATTTT; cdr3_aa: CASSIDLRGVLHSGNTIYF
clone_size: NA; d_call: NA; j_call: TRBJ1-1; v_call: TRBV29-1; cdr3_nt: TGCAGCGTTGTTGCGGGGAACACTGAAGCTTTCTTT; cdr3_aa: CSVVAGNTEAFF
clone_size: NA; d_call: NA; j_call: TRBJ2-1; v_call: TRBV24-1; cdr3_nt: TGTGCCACCAGTGATGCGGGACAGCGCTCCTACAATGAGCAGTTCTTC; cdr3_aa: CATSDAGQRSYNEQFF
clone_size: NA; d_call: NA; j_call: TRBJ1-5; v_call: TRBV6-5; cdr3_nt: TGTGCCAGCAGTTTGTCCTTCAATCAGCCCCAGCATTTT; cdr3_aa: CASSLSFNQPQHF
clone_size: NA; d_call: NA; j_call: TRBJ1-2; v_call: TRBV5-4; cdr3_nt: TGTGCCAGCAGCTCCCCCTCAGGGCCAATTAACTATGGCTACACCTTC; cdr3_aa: CASSSPSGPINYGYTF
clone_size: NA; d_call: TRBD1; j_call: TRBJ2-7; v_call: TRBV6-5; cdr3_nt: TGTGCCAGCAGTTACTGGGGACAGGGGTACGAGCAGTACTTC; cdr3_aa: CASSYWGQGYEQYF
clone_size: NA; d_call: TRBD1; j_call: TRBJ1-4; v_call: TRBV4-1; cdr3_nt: TGCGCCAGCAGCCAATCGGGACAGGGCCTAGCTAATGAAAAACTGTTTTTT; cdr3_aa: CASSQSGQGLANEKLFF
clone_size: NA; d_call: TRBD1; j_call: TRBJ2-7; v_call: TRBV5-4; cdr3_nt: TGTGCCAGCTCCCGGGACAGGGGGGACGAGCAGTACTTC; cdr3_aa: CASSRDRGDEQYF
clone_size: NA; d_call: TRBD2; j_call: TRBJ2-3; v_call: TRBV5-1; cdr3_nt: TGCGCCAGCAGCTTGGAGTCCGGGGGGGCGTCCCGTACGCAGTATTTT; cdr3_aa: CASSLESGGASRTQYF
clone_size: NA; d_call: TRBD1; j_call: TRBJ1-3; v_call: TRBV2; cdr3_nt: TGTGCCAGCAGCGCGATACAGGGGGCTGTGGGAAACACCATATATTTT; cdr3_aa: CASSAIQGAVGNTIYF
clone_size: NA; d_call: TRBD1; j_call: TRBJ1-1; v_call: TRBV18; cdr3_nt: TGTGCCAGCTCACCAGGGACAGGGGGGCGGACTGAAGCTTTCTTT; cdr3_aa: CASSPGTGGRTEAFF
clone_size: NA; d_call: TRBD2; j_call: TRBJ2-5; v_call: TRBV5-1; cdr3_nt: TGCGCCAGCAGCGGGGGACTATCACTCATGAAGACCCAGTACTTC; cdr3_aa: CASSGGLSLMKTQYF
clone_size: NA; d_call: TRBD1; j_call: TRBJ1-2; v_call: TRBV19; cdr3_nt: TGTGCCAGTAGTATATCCCCAGGGGGCTATGGCTACACCTTC; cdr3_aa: CASSISPGGYGYTF
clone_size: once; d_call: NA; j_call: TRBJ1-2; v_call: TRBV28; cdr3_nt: TGTGCCAGCAGTGTTCTAGGGGATGCGGATGGCTACACCTTC; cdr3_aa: CASSVLGDADGYTF
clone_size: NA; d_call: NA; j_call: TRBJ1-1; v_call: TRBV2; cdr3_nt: TGTGCCAGCAGGACGACAGAAGTCAACACTGAAGCTTTCTTT; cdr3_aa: CASRTTEVNTEAFF
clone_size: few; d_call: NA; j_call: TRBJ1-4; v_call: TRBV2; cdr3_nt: TGTGCCAGCAATTCCAATGGGGGCACTAATGAAAAACTGTTTTTT; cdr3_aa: CASNSNGGTNEKLFF
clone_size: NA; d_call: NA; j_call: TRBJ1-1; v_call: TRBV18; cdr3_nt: TGTGCCAGCTCACGGCAGGTAGTGAACACTGAAGCTTTCTTT; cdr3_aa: CASSRQVVNTEAFF
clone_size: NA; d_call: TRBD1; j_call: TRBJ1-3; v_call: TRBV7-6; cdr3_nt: TGTGCCAGCAGCTTTGGGACAGGGCTCTCTGGAAACACCATATATTTT; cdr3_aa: CASSFGTGLSGNTIYF
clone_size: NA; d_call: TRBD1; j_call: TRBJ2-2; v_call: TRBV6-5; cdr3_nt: TGTGCCAGCAGTTACTCACAGGGGTACACCGGGGAGCTGTTTTTT; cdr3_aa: CASSYSQGYTGELFF
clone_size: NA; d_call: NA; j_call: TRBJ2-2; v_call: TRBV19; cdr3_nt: TGTGCCAGTAGTATCCGAGGGACCGGGGAGCTGTTTTTT; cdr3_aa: CASSIRGTGELFF
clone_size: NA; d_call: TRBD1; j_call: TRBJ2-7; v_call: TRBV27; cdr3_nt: TGTGCCAGCCGCGGCGACAGGGGATCCTACGAGCAGTACTTC; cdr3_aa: CASRGDRGSYEQYF
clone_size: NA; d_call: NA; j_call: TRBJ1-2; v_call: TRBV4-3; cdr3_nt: TGCGCCAGCAGCCAAGATGCAGGGGTCTATGGCTACACCTTC; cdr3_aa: CASSQDAGVYGYTF
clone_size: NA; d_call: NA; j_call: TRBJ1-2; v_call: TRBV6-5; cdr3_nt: TGTGCCAGCAGTAACTTGGACAGCTTCTATGGCTACACCTTC; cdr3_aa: CASSNLDSFYGYTF
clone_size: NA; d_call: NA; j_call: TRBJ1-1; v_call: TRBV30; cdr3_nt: TGTGCCTGGAAGCCAGGGTACACTGAAGCTTTCTTT; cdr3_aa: CAWKPGYTEAFF
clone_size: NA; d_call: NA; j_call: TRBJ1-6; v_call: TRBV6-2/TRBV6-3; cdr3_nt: TGTGCCAGCAGTTTCGGAGGATCCTATAATTCACCCCTCCACTTT; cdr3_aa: CASSFGGSYNSPLHF
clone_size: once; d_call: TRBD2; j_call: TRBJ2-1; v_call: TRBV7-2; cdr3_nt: TGTGCCAGCAGCGAGAGACTAGCGTCTGAGCAGTTCTTC; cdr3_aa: CASSERLASEQFF
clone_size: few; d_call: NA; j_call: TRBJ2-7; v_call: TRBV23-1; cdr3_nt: TGCGCCAGCCTCAATAACTGGGCGGGGACCCACTCCTACGAGCAGTACTTC; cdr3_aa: CASLNNWAGTHSYEQYF
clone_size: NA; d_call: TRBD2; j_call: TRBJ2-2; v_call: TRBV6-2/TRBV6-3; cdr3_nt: TGTGCCAGCAGTCGGACTAGCGGGGGCGGCGGGGAGCTGTTTTTT; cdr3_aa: CASSRTSGGGGELFF
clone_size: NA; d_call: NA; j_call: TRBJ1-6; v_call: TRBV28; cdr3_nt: TGTGCCAGCATCCCCCAGGCTGATAATTCACCCCTCCACTTT; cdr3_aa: CASIPQADNSPLHF
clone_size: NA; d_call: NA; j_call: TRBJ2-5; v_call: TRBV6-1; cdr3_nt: TGTGCCAGCAGTGAGGCCCCTCAAGAGACCCAGTACTTC; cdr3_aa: CASSEAPQETQYF
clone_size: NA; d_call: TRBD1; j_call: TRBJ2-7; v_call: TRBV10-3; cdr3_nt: TGTGCCATCGGACAGGGGAGTTACGAGCAGTACTTC; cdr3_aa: CAIGQGSYEQYF
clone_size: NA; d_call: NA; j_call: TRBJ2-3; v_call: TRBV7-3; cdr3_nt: TGTGCCAGCAGCATCGGGGATACGCAGTATTTT; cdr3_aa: CASSIGDTQYF
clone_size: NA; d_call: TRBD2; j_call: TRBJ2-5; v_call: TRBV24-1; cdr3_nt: TGTGCCACCAGTGATCGGACTAGCGGGGGGGCGACGGAGACCCAGTACTTC; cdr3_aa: CATSDRTSGGATETQYF
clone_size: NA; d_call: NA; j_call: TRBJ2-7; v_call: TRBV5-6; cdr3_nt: TGTGCCAGCAGCTTGAGGGGTTCCTACGAGCAGTACTTC; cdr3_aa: CASSLRGSYEQYF
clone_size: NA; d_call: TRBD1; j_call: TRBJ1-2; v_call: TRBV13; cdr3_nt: TGTGCCAGCAGCTCGGGACAGCGAGGCTACACCTTC; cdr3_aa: CASSSGQRGYTF
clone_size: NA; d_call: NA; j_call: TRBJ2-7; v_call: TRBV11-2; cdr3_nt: TGTGCCAGCAGCACAACTAGGAGCTCCTACGAGCAGTACTTC; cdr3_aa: CASSTTRSSYEQYF
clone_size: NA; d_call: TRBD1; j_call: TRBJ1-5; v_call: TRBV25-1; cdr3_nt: TGTGCCAGCAGCACAGGGGGAAGCAATCAGCCCCAGCATTTT; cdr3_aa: CASSTGGSNQPQHF
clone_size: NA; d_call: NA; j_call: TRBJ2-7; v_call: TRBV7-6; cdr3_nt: TGTGCCAGCAGCTTAGGGCGGGGAAAGGGCTCCTACGAGCAGTACTTC; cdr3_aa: CASSLGRGKGSYEQYF
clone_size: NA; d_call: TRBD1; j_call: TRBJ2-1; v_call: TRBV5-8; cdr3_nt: TGTGCCAGCAGCTTGGGGGACAGGGGCTACAATGAGCAGTTCTTC; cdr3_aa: CASSLGDRGYNEQFF
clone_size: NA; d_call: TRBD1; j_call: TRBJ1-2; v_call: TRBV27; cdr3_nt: TGTGCCAGCAGTCCTCGGGACAGCCATTATGGCTACACCTTC; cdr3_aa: CASSPRDSHYGYTF
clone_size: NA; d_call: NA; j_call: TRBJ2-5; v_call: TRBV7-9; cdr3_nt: TGTGCCAGCAGCTTAGGAGTTTCGGGGGAGACCCAGTACTTC; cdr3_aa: CASSLGVSGETQYF